A single sample gave rise to the 20 T cell receptor beta chains below, sequenced in a study of long-term antiretroviral therapy in people with HIV. Version v3.0 of the immunoSEQ assay ran at survey level. Assay used: immunoSEQ multiplex PCR; TCRdb lists only in-frame clones, some missing. The data show over 20,000 clones, about 80% seen once. The sequenced sample was unsorted PBMCs, obtained 0.5 years after starting antiretroviral therapy. The receptors shown here come from a young man with HIV.

The CDR3 spells CASSSPPGTSGSNEQFF. In nucleotides, the CDR3 is TGTGCCAGCAGCTCCCCCCCCGGGACTAGCGGGAGTAATGAGCAGTTCTTC. The chain links TRBV7-6 to TRBJ2-1; 14 bases are a match to TRBD2. CDR3 size: 17 residues. V was pared by 4 bases and J by 7 bases, with 9 bases of the junction left unmatched. CDR1 is SGHVS and CDR2 is FNYEAQ in the germline V gene.

The chain combines TRBV7-3 with TRBJ2-1; possibly TRBD1 for D (6 bases). This CDR3 has 16 residues. The V and J ends lost 5 bases and 0 bases respectively, with 14 bases between them. From germline, CDR1 is SGHTA and CDR2 FQGTGA. The CDR3 spells CASSRTGSSSYNEQFF. The CDR3, as DNA: TGTGCCAGCAGCCGTACAGGGTCTAGCTCCTACAATGAGCAGTTCTTC.

The chain carries TRBV28 and TRBJ2-7; TRBD1 agrees at 7 bases. This CDR3 is 16 amino acids long. Germline V gives CDR1 MDHEN, CDR2 SYDVKM. Unmatched junction bases numbered 13, after V lost 8 bases and J lost 0 bases. CDR3 in amino acids: CASGFGPRDSSYEQYF. CDR3 nucleotide sequence: TGTGCCAGCGGATTCGGGCCCAGGGACAGCTCCTACGAGCAGTACTTC.

The V gene is TRBV6-5, the J gene TRBJ2-5; weak D call: TRBD1 (6 bases). CDR1 and CDR2 from the germline V gene are MNHEY and SVGAGI. V was cut by 1 base and J by 0 bases, with 9 bases left in between. The CDR3 loop spans 15 amino acids. For the CDR3, the DNA is TGTGCCAGCAGTTACTACGGGACAAACCAAGAGACCCAGTACTTC. Protein product: CASSYYGTNQETQYF.

The gene calls are TRBV6-4 and TRBJ2-7; TRBD2 might be the D (10 bases). Germline V gene data show CDR1 as MRHNA and CDR2 as SNTAGT. The CDR3 has 19 residues. The V gene lost 1 base and the J gene lost 1 base, with 23 bases spanning the gap. The CDR3 nucleotides read TGTGCCAGCAGTGACTTTTGGGACAGGGAACTAGCGGGATCCTACGAGCAGTACTTC. This codes for CASSDFWDRELAGSYEQYF.

The chain couples TRBV2 to TRBJ2-3; no clear D. The germline gives CDR1 SNHLY, CDR2 FYNNEI. The CDR3 runs 11 residues. Trimming pared 5 bases from V and 2 bases from J, leaving 2 bases between. CDR3 in DNA: TGTGCCAGCAGTTACACAGATACGCAGTATTTT. This translates into CASSYTDTQYF.

The chain carries TRBV9 and TRBJ2-2; 7 bases agree with TRBD2. The V and J ends lost 2 bases and 5 bases, in that order; junction bases with no gene match: 15. This CDR3 has 18 amino acids. Germline values: CDR1 SGDLS, CDR2 YYNGEE. CDR3 sequence reads: CASSVSGPGGRRTGELFF. Written as DNA, the CDR3 is TGTGCCAGCAGCGTCTCAGGACCGGGAGGTCGTCGGACCGGGGAGCTGTTTTTT.

The chain joins TRBV27 to TRBJ1-1; 7 bases agree with TRBD1. After removal of 2 bases from V and 0 bases from J, the junction contained 15 bases not matched to a gene. Germline V gene sequence: CDR1 MNHEY, CDR2 SMNVEV (reference sequence). The CDR3 contains 19 residues. CDR3 sequence (DNA): TGTGCCAGCAGTTTACGAGGGGGCCTCATTACCCTAATGAACACTGAAGCTTTCTTT. Encoded protein: CASSLRGGLITLMNTEAFF.

The chain recombines TRBV28 with TRBJ2-7, with D perhaps being TRBD1 or TRBD2 (5 bases each). Trimming stripped 5 bases from V and 2 bases from J, with 16 bases between. Germline V gene lookup returns CDR1 MDHEN and CDR2 SYDVKM. This CDR3 region has 15 residues. The CDR3: CASSPNRDGTYEQYF. The CDR3 region has the DNA TGTGCCAGCAGTCCTAACCGGGACGGGACCTACGAGCAGTACTTC.

This chain joins TRBV28 and TRBJ1-4; D is unresolved. V lost 4 bases to trimming and J lost 8 bases, with 11 bases between them. The germline V gene encodes CDR1 MDHEN and CDR2 SYDVKM. The CDR3 is 13 residues long. CDR3 sequence reads: CASSSAQDEKLFF. CDR3 coding DNA: TGTGCCAGCAGTTCCGCCCAGGACGAAAAACTGTTTTTT.

The chain joins TRBV18 to TRBJ1-1; D is unclear. Germline assignment: CDR1 KGHSH and CDR2 LQKENI. Between the trimmed V and J ends, which lost 4 bases and 0 bases, there was a span of 6 bases. This CDR3 is built from 13 residues. CDR3 sequence reads: CASSLTMNTEAFF. For the CDR3, the DNA is TGTGCCAGCTCACTGACAATGAACACTGAAGCTTTCTTT.

This clone has a single count. The J gene is TRBJ2-7, the V gene TRBV5-4; D is undetermined. V shed 0 bases and J shed 6 bases, with 7 bases lying between them. CDR3 length: 12 residues. Germline V gives CDR1 SGHNT, CDR2 YYREEE (reference sequence). CDR3 protein: CASSLGGSEQYF. The CDR3 DNA is TGTGCCAGCAGCTTGGGGGGTAGCGAGCAGTACTTC.

The chain has TRBV9 and TRBJ2-2, with 14 bases matching TRBD2. There are 18 residues in the CDR3. The germline CDR1 and CDR2 sequences are SGDLS and YYNGEE. The V and J ends lost 3 bases and 1 base, in that order; junction bases with no gene match: 5. CDR3 DNA: TGTGCCAGCAGCGGCTTAGGACTAGCGGGAGGGAACACCGGGGAGCTGTTTTTT. Translation: CASSGLGLAGGNTGELFF. The variable domain in full, with the rest retrieved from reference TRBV9 and TRBJ2-2, is DSGVTQTPKHLITATGQRVTLRCSPRSGDLSVYWYQQSLDQGLQFLIQYYNGEERAKGNILERFSAQQFPDLHSELNLSSLELGDSALYFCASSGLGLAGGNTGELFFGEGSRLTVL.

J is TRBJ2-3 and V is TRBV7-9; D gene ambiguous. Germline V gives CDR1 SEHNR, CDR2 FQNEAQ (reference sequence). Trimming took off 7 bases at V and 0 bases at J, with 8 bases between the two ends. The CDR3 totals 13 residues. The CDR3 nucleotides read TGTGCCAGCACCCTTGGGAGCACAGATACGCAGTATTTT. As protein: CASTLGSTDTQYF.

The chain joins TRBV2 to TRBJ2-5; no definite D call. The length of the CDR3 is 14 residues. Trimming left V 5 bases short and J 0 bases short, with 10 bases between. Germline CDR1 and CDR2: SNHLY and FYNNEI. CDR3 nucleotides: TGTGCCAGCAGTTACAACACAAACCAAGAGACCCAGTACTTC. Translating it yields CASSYNTNQETQYF.

The V call is TRBV14, the J call TRBJ2-5; D gene unclear. CDR3 length equals 14 residues. Germline V gives CDR1 SGHDN, CDR2 FVKESK. V gave up 0 bases and J gave up 2 bases, with 7 bases separating them. The CDR3 nucleotides are TGTGCCAGCAGCCAAGAAGCCGCGCAAGAGACCCAGTACTTC. It is translated as CASSQEAAQETQYF. The full variable domain, its missing parts supplied by reference TRBV14 and TRBJ2-5, is EAGVTQFPSHSVIEKGQTVTLRCDPISGHDNLYWYRRVMGKEIKFLLHFVKESKQDESGMPNNRFLAERTGGTYSTLKVQPAELEDSGVYFCASSQEAAQETQYFGPGTRLLVL.

The chain combines TRBV5-1 with TRBJ1-4, with D unresolved. The CDR3 covers 13 residues. The V end lost 0 bases, the J end lost 7 bases, and 7 bases lay between the germline ends. Per germline, CDR1 SGHRS and CDR2 YFSETQ. DNA for the CDR3: TGCGCCAGCAGCTTGGGAAGTGGTGAAAAACTGTTTTTT. This translates into CASSLGSGEKLFF.

This clone ranks as medium-sized. DNA of the CDR3: TGTGCCAGCAGTTTAGGAGGGGATCAGCCCCAGCATTTT. Amino acid sequence: CASSLGGDQPQHF. The chain is built from TRBV27 and TRBJ1-5, with D maybe TRBD1 (5 bases). The CDR3 totals 13 residues. From germline, CDR1 is MNHEY and CDR2 SMNVEV (reference sequence). The germline V and J ends were trimmed by 2 bases and 5 bases, with 7 bases remaining between them.

The V call is TRBV7-9, the J call TRBJ1-3; no definite D call. CDR1 SEHNR and CDR2 FQNEAQ come from the germline V gene (reference sequence). V lost 5 bases and J 1 base, leaving 9 bases between the germline ends. The CDR3 has 14 residues. This chain's CDR3 is CASSHGESGNTIYF. CDR3 nucleotides: TGTGCCAGCAGCCATGGGGAATCTGGAAACACCATATATTTT.

V and J are TRBV9 and TRBJ2-1; tentative D call: TRBD1 (6 bases). Germline CDR1 and CDR2: SGDLS and YYNGEE. V lost 4 bases and J lost 0, with 17 bases in between. The CDR3 consists of 17 residues. CDR3 DNA sequence: TGTGCCAGCAGCCCGCTAGGGGGTCAAAGCTCCTACAATGAGCAGTTCTTC. It yields the protein CASSPLGGQSSYNEQFF.